Below, 25 T cell receptor beta chains from the same sample are listed, as sequenced in a study of blood T cells in healthy people across ages. Primers used in a second PCR of about 7 to 12 cycles were a sample-barcoded 5' primer and a J-beta primer mix. TCRdb processed the 5' RACE reads anew with MiXCR; each CDR3 protein has one entry. The sample includes some 1,000,000 distinct CDR3 sequences, roughly a quarter of them seen just once. The sample was also reused in another study, on T cells of mothers and their children.

Material: blood. These receptors were taken from a girl aged 2-10 years in good health.

This clonotype was counted between two and nine times. The chain recombines TRBV5-6 with TRBJ2-2; D is unresolved. V lost 2 bases to trimming and J lost 3 bases, with 5 bases between them. The CDR3 sequence is 13 residues long. Germline V gene lookup returns CDR1 SGHDT and CDR2 YYEEEE. In nucleotides, the CDR3 is TGTGCCAGCAGCTTTTACTACACCGGGGAGCTGTTTTTT. Translation: CASSFYYTGELFF.

This clonotype showed up just a few times. In DNA form, the CDR3 reads TGTGCCAGCAGCCCCCATCCGGGCGGGGGGAACAAAAATGAGCAGTTCTTC. This sequence encodes CASSPHPGGGNKNEQFF. V and J are TRBV7-6 and TRBJ2-1; 8 nucleotides align to TRBD2. The ends lost 5 bases at V and 7 bases at J; junction bases unmatched: 16. The germline gives CDR1 SGHVS, CDR2 FNYEAQ. The CDR3 is 17 residues long.

This clonotype was recorded a few times. The rearrangement links TRBV5-1 to TRBJ2-1; unclear D gene. Trimming took off 1 base at V and 5 bases at J, with 10 bases between the two ends. CDR1 and CDR2 from the germline V gene are SGHRS and YFSETQ. The CDR3 covers 14 residues. The CDR3 sequence: CASSLILRNNEQFF. Written as DNA, the CDR3 is TGCGCCAGCAGCTTGATCTTGCGGAACAATGAGCAGTTCTTC.

The chain links TRBV9 to TRBJ1-1; possible D gene TRBD1, 6 bases. The CDR3 totals 15 residues. V was pared by 0 bases and J by 3 bases, with 12 bases between. Germline V gene data show CDR1 as SGDLS and CDR2 as YYNGEE. CDR3 DNA sequence: TGTGCCAGCAGCGTAGAGGGGGTCCCCTACACTGAAGCTTTCTTT. Protein: CASSVEGVPYTEAFF.

This clonotype has a handful of counts. The rearrangement joins TRBV18 to TRBJ2-7; a possible D gene is TRBD2 (6 bases). CDR1 and CDR2 (germline): KGHSH, LQKENI. Trimming removed 10 bases from V and 0 bases from J, with 13 bases in between. The CDR3 has 13 amino acids. In nucleotides, the CDR3 is TGTGCCACCCGACTAGGCAGCTCCTACGAGCAGTACTTC. This gives the protein CATRLGSSYEQYF.

The V call is TRBV20-1, the J call TRBJ2-5; no reliable D call. The CDR3 has 12 amino acids. The germline CDR1 and CDR2 sequences are DFQATT and SNEGSKA (reference sequence). Trimming removed 6 bases from V and 2 bases from J, with 10 bases in between. Written as DNA, the CDR3 is TGCAGTGCAACAGCTAGTCAAGAGACCCAGTACTTC. Translating it yields CSATASQETQYF.

The chain employs TRBV14 and TRBJ2-5; D possibly corresponds to TRBD2 (5 bases). The ends were cut back, 1 base at V and 5 bases at J, with 14 bases in the middle. The germline V gene encodes CDR1 SGHDN and CDR2 FVKESK. CDR3 length: 15 residues. This CDR3 is CASSQAGKKKETQYF. The CDR3 nucleotides are TGTGCCAGCAGCCAAGCGGGGAAAAAGAAGGAGACCCAGTACTTC.

This clonotype was picked up a small number of times. V and J are TRBV7-2 and TRBJ2-5; 11 nucleotides match TRBD2. The CDR3 runs to 17 residues. CDR1 SGHTA and CDR2 FQGNSA come from the germline V gene. Losses at the gene ends were 3 bases for V and 2 bases for J; bases not matched to a gene: 8. The CDR3 sequence is CASSFTLAGGVQETQYF. The CDR3 nucleotides are TGTGCCAGCAGCTTCACCTTAGCGGGGGGGGTTCAAGAGACCCAGTACTTC.

This clonotype was counted a few times. The CDR3 loop reads CSAGQGAREQYF. The CDR3 bases are TGCAGCGCCGGACAGGGGGCGAGGGAGCAGTACTTC. The chain is built from TRBV29-1 and TRBJ2-7; 11 bases fit TRBD1. The V gene's germline CDR1 is SQVTM and CDR2 ANQGSEA. CDR3 length equals 12 residues. V shed 7 bases and J 7 bases; nucleotides not matched to a gene: 6.

This chain links TRBV6-2 or TRBV6-3 with TRBJ2-2; D is possibly TRBD1 (6 bases). The CDR3 totals 18 residues. Germline V gene lookup returns CDR1 MNHEY and CDR2 SVGEGT. Trimming removed 0 bases from V and 0 bases from J, with 14 bases in between. The CDR3 region is CASSYSRTTGPNTGELFF. The CDR3 DNA reads TGTGCCAGCAGTTACTCCCGCACTACAGGGCCGAACACCGGGGAGCTGTTTTTT.

This chain joins TRBV6-6 and TRBJ1-5, with no clear D. The CDR3 loop spans 15 amino acids. Deletions cut 4 bases from V and 3 bases from J, with 13 bases between. Germline V gene lookup returns CDR1 MNHNY and CDR2 SVGAGI (reference sequence). The CDR3 here is CASSSSSQPNQPQHF. The CDR3 bases are TGTGCCAGCAGTTCCAGCTCACAGCCCAATCAGCCCCAGCATTTT.

Only a few counts were recorded for this clonotype. V usage is TRBV6-5 and J usage is TRBJ2-7; TRBD1 agrees at 7 bases. The CDR3 sequence is 13 residues long. V was clipped by 5 bases and J by 5 bases; unmatched bases: 6. Germline V lookup: CDR1 MNHEY, CDR2 SVGAGI. The DNA of the CDR3 is TGTGCCAGCAGTAAAACAGGGGTAAACGAGCAGTACTTC. Its protein is CASSKTGVNEQYF.

This clonotype was found many times. In this CDR3 the conserved last residue, phenylalanine or tryptophan, is missing, so a read error is likely. It is unclear where the CDR3 begins or ends on the DNA, so no DNA is shown, and the CDR3 is as TCRdb lists it. The chain links TRBV29-1 to TRBJ2-4; the table's D call of TRBD1 was not tested on the DNA. The CDR3 contains 10 residues when both ends are counted. Germline CDR1 is SQVTM and CDR2 is ANQGSEA. The CDR3 here is CSVETGTFSI.

This clonotype appeared a few times. The V and J genes are TRBV15 and TRBJ1-4; D is perhaps TRBD1 (6 bases). This CDR3 is 17 amino acids long. Trimming took 0 bases from V and 4 from J, leaving 15 bases between them. The V gene's germline CDR1 is LNHNV and CDR2 YYDKDF (reference sequence). The CDR3 here is CATSREGAAEFNEKLFF. CDR3 DNA sequence: TGTGCCACCAGCAGAGAGGGGGCAGCTGAATTTAATGAAAAACTGTTTTTT.

The rearrangement joins TRBV28 to TRBJ2-3; tentative D call: TRBD2 (8 bases). This CDR3 contains 15 residues. Between the trimmed V and J ends, which lost 6 bases and 3 bases, there was a span of 16 bases. The germline gives CDR1 MDHEN, CDR2 SYDVKM. CDR3 amino acids: CASSPGRGQTDTQYF. The CDR3 nucleotides are TGTGCCAGCAGCCCCGGGAGGGGGCAGACAGATACGCAGTATTTT.

The rearrangement links TRBV5-1 to TRBJ2-5; D may correspond to TRBD1 or TRBD2 (5 bases each). The CDR3 is 14 residues long. Germline V gene data show CDR1 as SGHRS and CDR2 as YFSETQ. Trimming took 5 bases from V and 0 from J, leaving 11 bases between them. The CDR3 DNA sequence: TGCGCCAGCAGGGGGGAACAGTACCAAGAGACCCAGTACTTC. As protein: CASRGEQYQETQYF.

The genes are TRBV29-1 and TRBJ2-3; 9 bases fit TRBD1. Losses at the gene ends were 1 base for V and 3 bases for J; bases not matched to a gene: 8. The germline V gene encodes CDR1 SQVTM and CDR2 ANQGSEA. The CDR3 sequence is 16 residues long. The DNA of the CDR3 is TGCAGCGTTGAAGTTTATGCGACAGGGGGGACAGATACGCAGTATTTT. Residues: CSVEVYATGGTDTQYF.

This clonotype was found a few times. This chain joins TRBV12-3 or TRBV12-4 and TRBJ1-1, with unresolved D. Trimming took 6 bases from V and 8 from J, leaving 10 bases between them. This CDR3 spans 11 amino acids. In DNA, the CDR3 is TGTGCCAGCAGGGGGATAGGGGAAGCTTTCTTT. Its protein product is CASRGIGEAFF.

Only a few counts were recorded for this clonotype. The V gene is TRBV12-3 or TRBV12-4, the J gene TRBJ2-5; TRBD1 or TRBD2 may be the D gene (5 bases each). The J call may be mistaken, given a closer DNA end match to TRBJ2-1. CDR3 length: 14 amino acids. CDR3 nucleotides: TGTGCCAGCAATTGGCAGGGACGTTACAATGAGCAGTTCTTC. Residues: CASNWQGRYNEQFF.

This clonotype was observed a few times. This rearrangement joins TRBV12-3 or TRBV12-4 to TRBJ2-4; possibly TRBD1 for D (5 bases). The CDR3 has 16 residues. V dropped 6 bases and J dropped 3 bases, with 18 bases sitting between them. The CDR3 here is CASSNLRELDKNIQYF. In DNA form, the CDR3 reads TGTGCCAGCAGCAATCTCAGGGAACTGGACAAAAACATTCAGTACTTC.

This chain links TRBV28 with TRBJ1-2; TRBD1 is a possible D gene (5 bases). The CDR3 consists of 14 residues. Deletions cut 6 bases from V and 7 bases from J, with 18 bases between. From germline, CDR1 is MDHEN and CDR2 SYDVKM. CDR3 sequence: CASRKGPAGIGYTF. The DNA of the CDR3 is TGTGCCAGCAGAAAGGGACCGGCGGGCATTGGCTACACCTTC.

This clonotype was seen only a few times. One junction end disagrees with the germline gene, perhaps due to a read error. The V and J genes are TRBV9 and TRBJ1-1; D call uncertain. CDR3 length: 14 residues. The V gene's germline CDR1 is SGDLS and CDR2 YYNGEE. The CDR3 sequence is CASSVAPATAEALF. CDR3 in DNA: TGTGCCAGCAGCGTTGCCCCGGCCACGGCTGAAGCTCTCTTT.

The V call is TRBV7-2, the J call TRBJ1-5; D gene uncertain. The length of the CDR3 is 14 residues. Germline V CDR1 and CDR2: SGHTA, FQGNSA. Trimming stripped 6 bases from V and 4 bases from J, with 13 bases between. CDR3 DNA: TGTGCCAGCAGGTTGACAACCGGTAATCAGCCCCAGCATTTT. Translated, it gives CASRLTTGNQPQHF.

There are a few counts of this clonotype. One end of the junction is discordant with germline, which a read error may explain. J is TRBJ2-5 and V is TRBV2, with D perhaps matching TRBD2 (7 bases). The CDR3 spans 16 residues. Germline V gives CDR1 SNHLY, CDR2 FYNNEI. CDR3 protein: CASRGGGSWLEETQHF. The CDR3 DNA sequence: TGTGCCAGCAGGGGGGGCGGGAGTTGGCTTGAAGAGACCCAGCACTTC.

CDR3 sequence: CSVLPRVGTGILNIQYF. The CDR3 coding sequence is TGCAGCGTCCTCCCCCGGGTCGGGACAGGGATCCTAAACATTCAGTACTTC. V and J are TRBV29-1 and TRBJ2-4, with TRBD1 matching over 9 bases. Germline-derived CDR1 and CDR2 are SQVTM and ANQGSEA. V was clipped by 6 bases and J by 6 bases; unmatched bases: 18. The CDR3 is made up of 17 amino acids.